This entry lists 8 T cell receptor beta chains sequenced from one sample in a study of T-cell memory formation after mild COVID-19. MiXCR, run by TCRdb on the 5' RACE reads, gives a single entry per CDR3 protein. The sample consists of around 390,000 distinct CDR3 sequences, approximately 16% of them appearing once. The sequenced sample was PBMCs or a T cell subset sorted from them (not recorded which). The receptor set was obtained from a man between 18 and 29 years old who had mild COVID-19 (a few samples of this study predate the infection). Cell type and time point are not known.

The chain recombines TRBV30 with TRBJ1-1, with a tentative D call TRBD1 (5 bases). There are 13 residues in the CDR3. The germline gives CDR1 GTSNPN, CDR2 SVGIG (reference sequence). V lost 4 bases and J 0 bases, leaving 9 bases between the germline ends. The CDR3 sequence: CAWKGRLNTEAFF. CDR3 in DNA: TGTGCCTGGAAGGGACGGCTGAACACTGAAGCTTTCTTT. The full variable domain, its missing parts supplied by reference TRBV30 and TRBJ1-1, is SQTIHQWPATLVQPVGSPLSLECTVEGTSNPNLYWYRQAAGRGLQLLFYSVGIGQISSEVPQNLSASRPQDRQFILSSKKLLLSDSGFYLCAWKGRLNTEAFFGQGTRLTVV.

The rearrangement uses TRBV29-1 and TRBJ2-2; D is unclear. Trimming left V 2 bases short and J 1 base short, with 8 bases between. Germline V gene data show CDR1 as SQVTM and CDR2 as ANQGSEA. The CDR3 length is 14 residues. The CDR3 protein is CSVESRLNTGELFF. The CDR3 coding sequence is TGCAGCGTTGAATCCAGGCTGAACACCGGGGAGCTGTTTTTT.

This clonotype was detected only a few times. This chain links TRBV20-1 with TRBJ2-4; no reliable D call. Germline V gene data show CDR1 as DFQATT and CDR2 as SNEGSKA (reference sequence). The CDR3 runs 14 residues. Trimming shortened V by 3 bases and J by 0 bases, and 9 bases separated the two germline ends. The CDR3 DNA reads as TGCAGTGCTAGGGGCCCTGTAGCCAAAAACATTCAGTACTTC. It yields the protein CSARGPVAKNIQYF.

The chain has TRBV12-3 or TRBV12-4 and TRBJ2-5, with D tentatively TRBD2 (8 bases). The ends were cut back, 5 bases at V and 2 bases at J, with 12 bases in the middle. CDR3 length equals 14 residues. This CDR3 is CASSAGGQQETQYF. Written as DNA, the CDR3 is TGTGCCAGCAGTGCGGGGGGACAGCAAGAGACCCAGTACTTC.

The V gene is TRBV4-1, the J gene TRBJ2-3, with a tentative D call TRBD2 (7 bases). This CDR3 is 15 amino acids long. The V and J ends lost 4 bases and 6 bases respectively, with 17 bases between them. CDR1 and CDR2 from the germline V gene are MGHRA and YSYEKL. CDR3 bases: TGCGCCAGCAGCCGGGCGGGGGCCCGGGTGGATACGCAGTATTTT. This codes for CASSRAGARVDTQYF.

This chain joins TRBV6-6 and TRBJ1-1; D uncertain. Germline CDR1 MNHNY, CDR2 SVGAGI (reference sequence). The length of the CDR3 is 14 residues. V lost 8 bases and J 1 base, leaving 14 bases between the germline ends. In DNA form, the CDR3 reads TGTGCCAGCTGTATGCGGACGGGGAACACTGAAGCTTTCTTT. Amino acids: CASCMRTGNTEAFF.

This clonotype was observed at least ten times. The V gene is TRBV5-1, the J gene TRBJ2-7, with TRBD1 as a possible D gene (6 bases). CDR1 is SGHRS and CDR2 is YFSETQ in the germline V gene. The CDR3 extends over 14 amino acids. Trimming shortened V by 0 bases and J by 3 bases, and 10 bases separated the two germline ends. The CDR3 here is CASSLEGGFYEQYF. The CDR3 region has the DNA TGCGCCAGCAGCTTGGAAGGGGGATTCTACGAGCAGTACTTC. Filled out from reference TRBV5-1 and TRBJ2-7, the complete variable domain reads KAGVTQTPRYLIKTRGQQVTLSCSPISGHRSVSWYQQTPGQGLQFLFEYFSETQRNKGNFPGRFSGRQFSNSRSEMNVSTLELGDSALYLCASSLEGGFYEQYFGPGTRLTVT.

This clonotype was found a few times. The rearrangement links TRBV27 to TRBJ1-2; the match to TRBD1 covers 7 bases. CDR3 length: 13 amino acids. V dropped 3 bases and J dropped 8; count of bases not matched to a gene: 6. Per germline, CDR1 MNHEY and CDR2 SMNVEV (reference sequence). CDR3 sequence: CASSFTGEWGYTF. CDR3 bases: TGTGCCAGCAGTTTTACAGGGGAGTGGGGCTACACCTTC.